The present T cell receptor beta chain was sequenced within a study of identical twins. Carrying unique molecular identifiers, the cDNA also gained a universal primer site through template switching. TCRdb recomputed calls from the 5' RACE reads with MiXCR, one row per CDR3 protein. This sample carries hundreds of thousands of distinct CDR3 sequences, 21% of them seen once, and the ten largest clones take approximately 4.5%. This clonotype showed up just a few times. This CDR3 is built from 14 residues. CDR1 and CDR2 (germline): SGHRS, YFSETQ. Trimming pared 7 bases from V and 4 bases from J, leaving 16 bases between. These data were also reused for a study on T cells expressing NK-cell markers. This second report adds: HCMV serostatus: seven of eight sequenced donors positive, one negative. Restriction of the sorted population to alpha-beta TCR T cells was achieved in several experiments with an anti-gamma-delta TCR antibody.

The clonotype originates from a woman aged 18-29 years in good health. This chain joins TRBV5-1 and TRBJ2-3; D is possibly TRBD1 or TRBD2 (7 bases each). Sequencing was done on a sample of PBMCs. The CDR3 DNA sequence: TGCGCCAGCGCAAAGGGGGCGGGGGCAGATACGCAGTATTTT. Its translation is CASAKGAGADTQYF.